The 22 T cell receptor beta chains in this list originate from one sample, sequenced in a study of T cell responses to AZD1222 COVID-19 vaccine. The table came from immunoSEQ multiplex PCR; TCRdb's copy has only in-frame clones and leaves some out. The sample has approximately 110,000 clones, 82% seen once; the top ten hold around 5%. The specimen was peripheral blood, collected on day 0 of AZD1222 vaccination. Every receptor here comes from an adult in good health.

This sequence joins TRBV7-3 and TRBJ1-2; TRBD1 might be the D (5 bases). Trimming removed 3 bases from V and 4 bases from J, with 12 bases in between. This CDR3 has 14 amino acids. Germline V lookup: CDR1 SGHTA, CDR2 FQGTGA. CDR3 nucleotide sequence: TGTGCCAGCAGCTTGGGCCCTGGGGGCTATGGCTACACCTTC. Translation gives CASSLGPGGYGYTF.

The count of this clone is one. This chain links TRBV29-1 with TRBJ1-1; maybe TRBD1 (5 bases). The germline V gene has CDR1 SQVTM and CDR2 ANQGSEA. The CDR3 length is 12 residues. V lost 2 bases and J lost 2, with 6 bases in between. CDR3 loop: CSVEQGNTEAFF. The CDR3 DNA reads TGCAGCGTTGAACAGGGTAACACTGAAGCTTTCTTT.

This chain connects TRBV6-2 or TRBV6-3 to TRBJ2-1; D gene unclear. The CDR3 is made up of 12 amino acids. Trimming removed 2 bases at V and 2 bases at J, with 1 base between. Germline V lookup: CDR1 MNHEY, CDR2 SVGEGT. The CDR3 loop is CASSYPYNEQFF. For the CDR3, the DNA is TGTGCCAGCAGTTACCCCTACAATGAGCAGTTCTTC.

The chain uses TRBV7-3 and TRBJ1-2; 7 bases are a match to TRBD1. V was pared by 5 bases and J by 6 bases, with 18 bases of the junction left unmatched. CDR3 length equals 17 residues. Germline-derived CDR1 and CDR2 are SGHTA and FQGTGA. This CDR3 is CASSLGAGVMTGNGYTF. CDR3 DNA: TGTGCCAGCAGCCTAGGGGCCGGAGTGATGACAGGGAATGGCTACACCTTC.

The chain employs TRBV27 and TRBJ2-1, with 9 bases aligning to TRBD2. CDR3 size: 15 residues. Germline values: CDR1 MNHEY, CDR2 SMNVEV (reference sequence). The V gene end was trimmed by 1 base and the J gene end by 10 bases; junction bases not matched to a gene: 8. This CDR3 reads CASSLFPSGAGEQFF. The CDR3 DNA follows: TGTGCCAGCAGTTTATTTCCTAGCGGGGCTGGGGAGCAGTTCTTC.

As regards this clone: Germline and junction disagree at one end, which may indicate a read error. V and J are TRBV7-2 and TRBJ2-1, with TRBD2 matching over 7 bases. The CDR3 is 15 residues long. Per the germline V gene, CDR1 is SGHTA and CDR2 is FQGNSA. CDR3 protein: CASSLAASSYNEQFF. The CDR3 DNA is TGTGCCAGCAGCCTAGCGGCCAGCTCCTACAATGAGCAGTTCTTC.

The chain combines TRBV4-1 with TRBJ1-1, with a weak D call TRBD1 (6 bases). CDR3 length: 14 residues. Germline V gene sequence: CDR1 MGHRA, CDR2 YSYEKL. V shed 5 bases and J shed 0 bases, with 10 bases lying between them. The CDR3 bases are TGCGCCAGCAGCAAAGGGGGGATGAACACTGAAGCTTTCTTT. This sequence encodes CASSKGGMNTEAFF.

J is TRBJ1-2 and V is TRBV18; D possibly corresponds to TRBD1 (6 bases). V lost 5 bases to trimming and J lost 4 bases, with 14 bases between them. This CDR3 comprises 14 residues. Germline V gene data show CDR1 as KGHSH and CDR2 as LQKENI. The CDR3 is CASSAQGSGYGYTF. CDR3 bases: TGTGCCAGCTCAGCACAGGGTAGTGGCTATGGCTACACCTTC.

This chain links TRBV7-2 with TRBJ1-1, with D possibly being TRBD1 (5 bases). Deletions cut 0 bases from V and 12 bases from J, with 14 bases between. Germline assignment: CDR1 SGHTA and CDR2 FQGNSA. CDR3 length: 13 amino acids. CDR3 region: CASSLAGGAQPFF. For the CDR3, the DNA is TGTGCCAGCAGCTTAGCAGGCGGGGCACAACCTTTCTTT.

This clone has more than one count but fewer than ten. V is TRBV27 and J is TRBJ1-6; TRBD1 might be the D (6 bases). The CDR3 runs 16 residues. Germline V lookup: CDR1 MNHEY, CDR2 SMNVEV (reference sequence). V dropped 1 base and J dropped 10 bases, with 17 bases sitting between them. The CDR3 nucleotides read TGTGCCAGCAGTTTATACGGCGGGGGGCAAGGGTCACCCCTCCACTTT. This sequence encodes CASSLYGGGQGSPLHF.

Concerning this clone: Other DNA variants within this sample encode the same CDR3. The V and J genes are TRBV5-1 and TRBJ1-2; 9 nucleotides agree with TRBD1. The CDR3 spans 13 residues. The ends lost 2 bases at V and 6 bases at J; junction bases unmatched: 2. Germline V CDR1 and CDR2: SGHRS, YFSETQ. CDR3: CASSLQGANGYTF. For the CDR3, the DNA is TGCGCCAGCAGCTTACAGGGGGCGAATGGCTACACCTTC.

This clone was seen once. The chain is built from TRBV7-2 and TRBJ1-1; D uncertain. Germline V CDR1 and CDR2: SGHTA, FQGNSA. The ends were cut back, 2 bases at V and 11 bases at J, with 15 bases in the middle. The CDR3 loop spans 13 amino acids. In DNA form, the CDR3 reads TGTGCCAGCAGCTTACGGAGTTACGGAGGGGCTTTCTTT. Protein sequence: CASSLRSYGGAFF. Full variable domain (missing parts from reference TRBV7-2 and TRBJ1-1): GAGVSQSPSNKVTEKGKDVELRCDPISGHTALYWYRQSLGQGLEFLIYFQGNSAPDKSGLPSDRFSAERTGGSVSTLTIQRTQQEDSAVYLCASSLRSYGGAFFGQGTRLTVV.

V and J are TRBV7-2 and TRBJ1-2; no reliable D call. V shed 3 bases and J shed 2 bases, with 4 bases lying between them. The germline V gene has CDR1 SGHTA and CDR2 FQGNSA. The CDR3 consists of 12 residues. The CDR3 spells CASSFSNYGYTF. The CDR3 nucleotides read TGTGCCAGCAGCTTCTCGAACTATGGCTACACCTTC.

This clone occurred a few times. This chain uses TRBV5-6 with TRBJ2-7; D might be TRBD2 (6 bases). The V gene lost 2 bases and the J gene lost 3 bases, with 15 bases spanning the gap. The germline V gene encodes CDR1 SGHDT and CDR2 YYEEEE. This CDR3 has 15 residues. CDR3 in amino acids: CASSFAGPRGYEQYF. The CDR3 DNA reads TGTGCCAGCAGCTTTGCGGGACCCCGAGGCTACGAGCAGTACTTC.

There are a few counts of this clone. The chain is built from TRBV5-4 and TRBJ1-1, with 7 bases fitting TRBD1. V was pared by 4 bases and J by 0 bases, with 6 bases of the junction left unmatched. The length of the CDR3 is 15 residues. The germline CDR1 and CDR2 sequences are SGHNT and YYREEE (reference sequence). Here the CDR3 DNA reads TGTGCCAGCAGCCCCCCACAGGGGTTGAACACTGAAGCTTTCTTT. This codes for CASSPPQGLNTEAFF.

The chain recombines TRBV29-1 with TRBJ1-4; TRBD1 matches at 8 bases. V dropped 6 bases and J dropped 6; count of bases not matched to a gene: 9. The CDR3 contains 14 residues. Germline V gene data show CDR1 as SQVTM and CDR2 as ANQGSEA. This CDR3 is CSVSRTGSDEKLFF. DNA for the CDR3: TGCAGCGTGTCTAGGACAGGGTCCGATGAAAAACTGTTTTTT. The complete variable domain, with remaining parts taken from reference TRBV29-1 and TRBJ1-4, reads SAVISQKPSRDICQRGTSLTIQCQVDSQVTMMFWYRQQPGQSLTLIATANQGSEATYESGFVIDKFPISRPNLTFSTLTVSNMSPEDSSIYLCSVSRTGSDEKLFFGSGTQLSVL.

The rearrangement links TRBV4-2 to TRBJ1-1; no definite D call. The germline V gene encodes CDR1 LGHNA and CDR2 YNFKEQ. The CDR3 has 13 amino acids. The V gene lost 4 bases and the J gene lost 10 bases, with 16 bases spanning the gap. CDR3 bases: TGTGCCAGCAGCCCTACTCCGGAGTCCGGAGCTTTCTTT. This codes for CASSPTPESGAFF.

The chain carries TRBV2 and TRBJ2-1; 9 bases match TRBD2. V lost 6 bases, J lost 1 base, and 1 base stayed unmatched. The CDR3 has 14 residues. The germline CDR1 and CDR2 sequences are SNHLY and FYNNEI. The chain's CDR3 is CASSLAGSYNEQFF. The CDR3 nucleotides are TGTGCCAGCAGCCTAGCGGGATCCTACAATGAGCAGTTCTTC.

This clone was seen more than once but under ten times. The CDR3 loop is CASSLGGGYTF. CDR3 in DNA: TGTGCCAGCAGCTTAGGGGGTGGCTACACCTTC. The chain has TRBV7-9 and TRBJ1-2, with unresolved D. Deletions cut 1 base from V and 7 bases from J, with 4 bases between. The CDR3 is 11 residues long. The germline gives CDR1 SEHNR, CDR2 FQNEAQ (reference sequence).

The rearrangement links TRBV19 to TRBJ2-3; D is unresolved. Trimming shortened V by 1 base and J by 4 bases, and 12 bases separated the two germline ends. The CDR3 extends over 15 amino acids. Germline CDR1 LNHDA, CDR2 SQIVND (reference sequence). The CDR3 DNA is TGTGCCAGTAGTATAGTGGTGACCTCCGCAGATACGCAGTATTTT. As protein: CASSIVVTSADTQYF.

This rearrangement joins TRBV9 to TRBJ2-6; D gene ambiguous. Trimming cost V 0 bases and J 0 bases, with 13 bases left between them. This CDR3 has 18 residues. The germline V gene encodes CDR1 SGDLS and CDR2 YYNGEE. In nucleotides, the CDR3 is TGTGCCAGCAGCGTAGCCCCGGGCCCAAGCTCTGGGGCCAACGTCCTGACTTTC. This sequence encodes CASSVAPGPSSGANVLTF.

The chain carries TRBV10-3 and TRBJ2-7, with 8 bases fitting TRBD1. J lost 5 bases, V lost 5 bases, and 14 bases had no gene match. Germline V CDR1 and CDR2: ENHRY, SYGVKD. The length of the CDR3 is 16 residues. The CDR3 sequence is CAISPRFGQGTNEQYF. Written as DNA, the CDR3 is TGTGCCATCAGTCCAAGGTTTGGACAGGGAACCAACGAGCAGTACTTC.